The T cell receptor (beta chain) under discussion was sequenced for a study of cytomegalovirus exposure and HLA in healthy donors. Study observations and caveats: Some segments of the V type, notably TRBV6-2 and TRBV6-3, were excluded as indistinguishable.

With 60 Vbeta and 13 Jbeta primers, the PCR was carried out. Clones were read by immunoSEQ multiplex PCR, and TCRdb kept only the in-frame ones, dropping some. The profile shows about 160,000 clones, 87% of them singletons. About this clone: What it binds is unknown.

The CDR3 length is 19 residues. Sequenced input: PBMCs. This sequence joins TRBV12-1 and TRBJ2-7; the table's D call, TRBD1, has no DNA check behind it. TRBV12-1 is a pseudogene. The origin of this receptor is a woman in her twenties or thirties in good health and CMV-seronegative. The CDR3 protein is CASSFASNDPTGPPGEQYF. CDR3 coding DNA: TGTGCCAGCAGCTTTGCGTCCAACGACCCGACAGGTCCGCCGGGCGAGCAGTACTTC.